The 29 T cell receptor beta chains presented below share a single source sample, sequenced in a study of lymphopenia after photon versus proton radiotherapy. The method was immunoSEQ multiplex PCR; TCRdb's version includes in-frame clones alone and lacks a portion of them. The table shows over 25,000 clones, with around nine tenths occurring only once. This material consisted of peripheral blood, taken from a patient treated with photon-based radiotherapy. The receptors were sampled from a woman aged 45-65 years with cholangiocarcinoma.

A single count supports this clone. This rearrangement joins TRBV6-6 to TRBJ1-5; 8 bases are a match to TRBD1. CDR1 and CDR2 (germline): MNHNY, SVGAGI (reference sequence). The CDR3 is made up of 14 amino acids. Trimming at V came to 7 bases and at J to 9 bases, leaving 11 bases not matched to a gene. CDR3 in DNA: TGTGCCAGCAATACTGGACAGGGCAAGGGGCCCCAGCATTTT. This codes for CASNTGQGKGPQHF.

This chain links TRBV7-2 with TRBJ1-1, with TRBD1 as a possible D gene (6 bases). The CDR3 runs to 15 residues. The germline V gene encodes CDR1 SGHTA and CDR2 FQGNSA. V shed 1 base and J shed 5 bases, with 14 bases lying between them. For the CDR3, the DNA is TGTGCCAGCAGCTTAGGGTTCCAGGGGACGACTGAAGCTTTCTTT. Protein sequence: CASSLGFQGTTEAFF. The complete variable domain, with remaining parts taken from reference TRBV7-2 and TRBJ1-1, reads GAGVSQSPSNKVTEKGKDVELRCDPISGHTALYWYRQSLGQGLEFLIYFQGNSAPDKSGLPSDRFSAERTGGSVSTLTIQRTQQEDSAVYLCASSLGFQGTTEAFFGQGTRLTVV.

The CDR3 is CASSDFGSPLHF. CDR3 in DNA: TGTGCCAGTAGTGACTTTGGATCACCCCTCCACTTT. J is TRBJ1-6 and V is TRBV19; D call uncertain. This CDR3 spans 12 amino acids. Germline CDR1 reads LNHDA; CDR2 reads SQIVND (reference sequence). V lost 5 bases and J lost 10, with 9 bases in between.

This clone showed up just a few times. This sequence joins TRBV6-5 and TRBJ1-2; no clear D gene. The CDR3 has 14 residues. V was trimmed by 4 bases and J by 8 bases, leaving 17 bases between them. CDR1 and CDR2 (germline): MNHEY, SVGAGI. CDR3 loop: CASSWKGTGSGYTF. CDR3 coding DNA: TGTGCCAGCAGTTGGAAGGGCACCGGCAGCGGCTACACCTTC.

The rearrangement joins TRBV7-2 to TRBJ2-5; D is possibly TRBD2 (6 bases). Germline CDR1 SGHTA, CDR2 FQGNSA. V was trimmed by 1 base and J by 5 bases, leaving 20 bases between them. The CDR3 extends over 17 amino acids. CDR3 region: CASSLVGGSPWRETQYF. The CDR3 DNA sequence: TGTGCCAGCAGCTTAGTTGGGGGGTCCCCCTGGCGGGAGACCCAGTACTTC.

This clone was detected once. The chain employs TRBV20-1 and TRBJ1-1, with a possible D match to TRBD1 (6 bases). This CDR3 has 10 amino acids. Per germline, CDR1 DFQATT and CDR2 SNEGSKA (reference sequence). In DNA, the CDR3 is TGCAGCCCCCGGGGGGCAGGAGGTTTCTTT. Amino acids: CSPRGAGGFF.

This chain connects TRBV11-2 to TRBJ1-3; TRBD1 is a possible D gene (6 bases). CDR1 SGHAT and CDR2 FQNNGV come from the germline V gene. Deletions cut 5 bases from V and 1 base from J, with 18 bases between. The CDR3 extends over 17 amino acids. DNA of the CDR3: TGTGCCAGCAGCGGCCTCGACAGGAGTTATTCTGGAAACACCATATATTTT. Translated: CASSGLDRSYSGNTIYF.

The V call is TRBV18, the J call TRBJ1-1, with D perhaps TRBD1 (5 bases). The CDR3 loop spans 15 amino acids. Germline CDR1 is KGHSH and CDR2 is LQKENI. Trimming removed 0 bases at V and 4 bases at J, with 12 bases between. CDR3 region: CASSPPGRGPTEAFF. The CDR3 region has the DNA TGTGCCAGCTCACCACCAGGTAGGGGACCCACTGAAGCTTTCTTT.

In regard to this clone: The CDR3 does not end in the conserved phenylalanine or tryptophan, so this is likely a read error. The gene calls are TRBV5-6 and TRBJ2-3; maybe TRBD1 (6 bases). The CDR3 has 14 residues. Trimming stripped 3 bases from V and 10 bases from J, with 18 bases between. Germline V gene lookup returns CDR1 SGHDT and CDR2 YYEEEE. CDR3 DNA sequence: TGTGCCAGCAGCTACTACCTACAGGGCTCTGCGCAGTATCTT. Protein sequence: CASSYYLQGSAQYL.

The rearrangement uses TRBV18 and TRBJ1-4; TRBD1 matches 7 bases. This CDR3 spans 15 amino acids. The germline V gene encodes CDR1 KGHSH and CDR2 LQKENI. The ends lost 0 bases at V and 10 bases at J; junction bases unmatched: 8. CDR3 in DNA: TGTGCCAGCTCACCACCCGACAGGGCCGGAGGAAAACTGTTTTTT. Amino acids: CASSPPDRAGGKLFF.

The table lists this clone with a count of one. The chain combines TRBV5-4 with TRBJ1-1; a weak D match, TRBD1 (5 bases). CDR3 length equals 13 residues. V shed 2 bases and J shed 0 bases, with 5 bases lying between them. Germline assignment: CDR1 SGHNT and CDR2 YYREEE (reference sequence). The CDR3 spells CASSLGVNTEAFF. DNA for the CDR3: TGTGCCAGCAGCTTAGGGGTGAACACTGAAGCTTTCTTT.

This clone was picked up one time. The chain uses TRBV19 and TRBJ1-4; 7 bases agree with TRBD1. Unmatched junction bases numbered 20, after V lost 5 bases and J lost 11 bases. This CDR3 comprises 17 residues. Germline assignment: CDR1 LNHDA and CDR2 SQIVND (reference sequence). CDR3 DNA sequence: TGTGCCAGTAGTCCCCAAGAGACAGGGACTAAGGGGCGGAAACTGTTTTTT. It translates to CASSPQETGTKGRKLFF.

The chain has TRBV5-1 and TRBJ2-7, with TRBD1 matching 12 bases. The CDR3 loop spans 14 amino acids. After removal of 3 bases from V and 5 bases from J, the junction contained 3 bases not matched to a gene. The V gene's germline CDR1 is SGHRS and CDR2 YFSETQ. The CDR3 loop reads CASSSGTGGDEQYF. For the CDR3, the DNA is TGCGCCAGCAGCTCAGGGACAGGGGGCGACGAGCAGTACTTC.

The CDR3 nucleotides are TGCGCCAGCAGCTTATCGACTAGCGGGGGGGATACGCAGTATTTT. Protein sequence: CASSLSTSGGDTQYF. The rearrangement joins TRBV5-1 to TRBJ2-3; 13 bases are a match to TRBD2. Germline V gives CDR1 SGHRS, CDR2 YFSETQ. The V and J ends lost 2 bases and 6 bases, in that order; junction bases with no gene match: 3. The CDR3 spans 15 residues.

V usage is TRBV29-1 and J usage is TRBJ2-2, with D perhaps matching TRBD2 (6 bases). Trimming took off 3 bases at V and 1 base at J, with 15 bases between the two ends. The CDR3 spans 16 residues. CDR1 and CDR2 (germline): SQVTM, ANQGSEA. CDR3 nucleotides: TGCAGCGTTGATACACCCGGGACTCAGAACACCGGGGAGCTGTTTTTT. Its translation is CSVDTPGTQNTGELFF.

This clone showed up just once. The gene calls are TRBV5-1 and TRBJ2-7; TRBD1 matches at 7 bases. Losses at the gene ends were 5 bases for V and 6 bases for J; bases not matched to a gene: 11. The CDR3 covers 14 residues. Germline V gives CDR1 SGHRS, CDR2 YFSETQ. The CDR3 sequence: CASRGDSGSREQYF. For the CDR3, the DNA is TGCGCCAGCAGGGGGGACAGCGGCTCCCGCGAGCAGTACTTC.

V is TRBV5-1 and J is TRBJ2-3; 14 bases agree with TRBD2. V was pared by 3 bases and J by 3 bases, with 24 bases of the junction left unmatched. Germline loops: CDR1 SGHRS, CDR2 YFSETQ. The length of the CDR3 is 23 residues. CDR3 DNA sequence: TGCGCCAGCAGCTGGCCCGGGACTAGCGGGGGCGACATCCCTCTCAGAGGTACAGATACGCAGTATTTT. Translated, it gives CASSWPGTSGGDIPLRGTDTQYF.

With regard to this clone: Germline and junction disagree at one end, which may indicate a read error. The chain uses TRBV19 and TRBJ1-3; no clear D gene. Germline values: CDR1 LNHDA, CDR2 SQIVND (reference sequence). This CDR3 comprises 11 residues. The CDR3 here is CASSLGNTMYF. The CDR3 DNA is TGTGCCAGTAGTTTGGGAAACACCATGTATTTT.

This chain uses TRBV6-5 with TRBJ1-5; TRBD1 might be the D (6 bases). Germline V gene lookup returns CDR1 MNHEY and CDR2 SVGAGI. The CDR3 has 15 amino acids. V dropped 1 base and J dropped 2 bases, with 9 bases sitting between them. The CDR3 protein is CASSYWGHGNQPQHF. The CDR3 DNA sequence: TGTGCCAGCAGTTACTGGGGGCATGGCAATCAGCCCCAGCATTTT.

As for this clone: The junction departs from the called germline gene at one end, perhaps through a read error. This chain uses TRBV7-9 with TRBJ1-3; D is uncertain. CDR1 and CDR2 (germline): SEHNR, FQNEAQ (reference sequence). The CDR3 is 16 residues long. This CDR3 is CASSFGRHPSENTIYF. As DNA, the CDR3 is TGTGCCAGCAGCTTCGGCAGGCACCCCTCTGAAAACACCATATATTTT.

The chain employs TRBV7-8 and TRBJ2-7; D not certain. Between the trimmed V and J ends, which lost 5 bases and 0 bases, there was a span of 17 bases. Germline values: CDR1 SGHVS, CDR2 FQNEAQ. The CDR3 loop spans 16 amino acids. The DNA for the CDR3 is TGTGCCAGCAGCCCGAGACCGGCCGTCAGCTCCTACGAGCAGTACTTC. Translating gives CASSPRPAVSSYEQYF.

The CDR3 here is CASSFGTSEAFF. The CDR3 DNA follows: TGTGCCAGCAGCTTCGGTACGAGTGAAGCTTTCTTT. The chain employs TRBV11-2 and TRBJ1-1; D is unresolved. This CDR3 contains 12 residues. The germline gives CDR1 SGHAT, CDR2 FQNNGV. Trimming took off 3 bases at V and 7 bases at J, with 9 bases between the two ends.

This chain joins TRBV19 and TRBJ2-7, with TRBD1 matching 7 bases. Looked up from germline, CDR1 is LNHDA and CDR2 is SQIVND (reference sequence). The trim removed 2 bases at V and 2 bases at J, leaving 6 bases unmatched. The CDR3 consists of 15 residues. The DNA for the CDR3 is TGTGCCAGTAGTATAACCCAGCAGGGGGCCTACGAGCAGTACTTC. Translated, it gives CASSITQQGAYEQYF.

This clone was seen a handful of times. The V call is TRBV7-7, the J call TRBJ1-1; weak D call: TRBD1 (5 bases). The CDR3 totals 14 residues. Looked up from germline, CDR1 is SSHAT and CDR2 is FNYEAQ (reference sequence). V lost 2 bases and J 1 base, leaving 8 bases between the germline ends. The CDR3 nucleotides read TGTGCCAGCAGCTTATCGGGGCAGAACACTGAAGCTTTCTTT. Translation gives CASSLSGQNTEAFF.

The chain joins TRBV18 to TRBJ2-7, with 12 bases identical to TRBD2. The V and J ends lost 3 bases and 4 bases, in that order; junction bases with no gene match: 13. CDR3 length: 18 amino acids. Germline CDR1 is KGHSH and CDR2 is LQKENI. The CDR3 spells CASSPNAPGLAGPYEQYF. In DNA form, the CDR3 reads TGTGCCAGCTCACCGAATGCCCCCGGACTAGCGGGGCCATACGAGCAGTACTTC.

Regarding this clone: Other DNA sequences in the sample encode the same CDR3. The genes are TRBV20-1 and TRBJ2-3; D remains ambiguous. CDR1 is DFQATT, CDR2 SNEGSKA, per germline (reference sequence). The length of the CDR3 is 11 residues. V lost 8 bases and J 7 bases, leaving 13 bases between the germline ends. CDR3 in DNA: TGCAGTACGGCAGCGTTAAATACGCAGTATTTT. It encodes CSTAALNTQYF.

The chain carries TRBV7-2 and TRBJ2-1, with D perhaps TRBD2 (6 bases). The CDR3 has 12 residues. Germline-derived CDR1 and CDR2 are SGHTA and FQGNSA. V lost 5 bases and J 12 bases, leaving 14 bases between the germline ends. The CDR3 protein is CASSPGLSRQFF. The DNA of the CDR3 is TGTGCCAGCAGCCCCGGACTATCTAGGCAGTTCTTC. Together with reference TRBV7-2 and TRBJ2-1, the CDR3 gives the full variable domain: GAGVSQSPSNKVTEKGKDVELRCDPISGHTALYWYRQSLGQGLEFLIYFQGNSAPDKSGLPSDRFSAERTGGSVSTLTIQRTQQEDSAVYLCASSPGLSRQFFGPGTRLTVL.

This clone showed up just a few times. The rearrangement joins TRBV7-9 to TRBJ1-1; 7 bases are shared with TRBD1. CDR3 length equals 14 residues. Unmatched junction bases numbered 4, after V lost 5 bases and J lost 1 base. Germline V gives CDR1 SEHNR, CDR2 FQNEAQ (reference sequence). CDR3 DNA sequence: TGTGCCAGCAGCCTAGACAGGGCGAACACTGAAGCTTTCTTT. Encoded protein: CASSLDRANTEAFF.

J is TRBJ2-3 and V is TRBV10-1, with D possibly TRBD2 on 6 matching bases. The CDR3 is made up of 16 amino acids. Germline values: CDR1 WNHNN, CDR2 SYGVQD (reference sequence). V was clipped by 2 bases and J by 0 bases, with 12 bases between them. The CDR3 coding sequence is TGCGCCAGCAGTGAGGTCTCGGCGGGGAGCACAGATACGCAGTATTTT. Translation gives CASSEVSAGSTDTQYF.